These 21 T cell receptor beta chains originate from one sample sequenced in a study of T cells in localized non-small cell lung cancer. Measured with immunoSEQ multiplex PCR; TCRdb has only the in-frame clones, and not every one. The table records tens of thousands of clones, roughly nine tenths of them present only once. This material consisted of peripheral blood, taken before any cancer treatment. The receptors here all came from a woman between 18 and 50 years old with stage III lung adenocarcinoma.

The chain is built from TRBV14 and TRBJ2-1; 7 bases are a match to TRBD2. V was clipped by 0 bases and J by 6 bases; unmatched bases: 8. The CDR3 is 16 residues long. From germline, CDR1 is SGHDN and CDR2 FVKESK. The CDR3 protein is CASSQDEWGGGNEQFF. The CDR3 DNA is TGTGCCAGCAGCCAAGATGAGTGGGGGGGTGGCAATGAGCAGTTCTTC.

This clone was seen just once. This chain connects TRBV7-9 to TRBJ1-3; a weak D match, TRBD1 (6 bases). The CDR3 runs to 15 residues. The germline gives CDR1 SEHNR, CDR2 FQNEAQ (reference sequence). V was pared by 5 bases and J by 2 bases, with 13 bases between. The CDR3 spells CASSLQGTAGNTIYF. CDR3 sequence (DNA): TGTGCCAGCAGCCTCCAGGGGACGGCTGGAAACACCATATATTTT. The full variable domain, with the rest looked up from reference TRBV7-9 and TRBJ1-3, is DTGVSQNPRHKITKRGQNVTFRCDPISEHNRLYWYRQTLGQGPEFLTYFQNEAQLEKSRLLSDRFSAERPKGSFSTLEIQRTEQGDSAMYLCASSLQGTAGNTIYFGEGSWLTVV.

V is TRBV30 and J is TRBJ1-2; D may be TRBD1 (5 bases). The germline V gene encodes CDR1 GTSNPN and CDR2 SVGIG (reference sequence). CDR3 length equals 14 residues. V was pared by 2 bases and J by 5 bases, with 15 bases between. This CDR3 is CAWSTPGFFYGYTF. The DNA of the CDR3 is TGTGCCTGGAGTACCCCAGGGTTTTTTTATGGCTACACCTTC.

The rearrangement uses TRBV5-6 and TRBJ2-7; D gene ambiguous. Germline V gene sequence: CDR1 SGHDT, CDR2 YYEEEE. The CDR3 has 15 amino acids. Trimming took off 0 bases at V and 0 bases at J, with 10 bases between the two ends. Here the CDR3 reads CASSLVSLPSYEQYF. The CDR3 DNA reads TGTGCCAGCAGCTTGGTTTCTCTCCCCTCCTACGAGCAGTACTTC.

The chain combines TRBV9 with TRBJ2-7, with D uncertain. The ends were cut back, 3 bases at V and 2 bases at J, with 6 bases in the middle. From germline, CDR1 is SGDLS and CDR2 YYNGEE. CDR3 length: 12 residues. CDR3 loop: CASSGKTYEQYF. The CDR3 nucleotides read TGTGCCAGCAGCGGGAAAACCTACGAGCAGTACTTC.

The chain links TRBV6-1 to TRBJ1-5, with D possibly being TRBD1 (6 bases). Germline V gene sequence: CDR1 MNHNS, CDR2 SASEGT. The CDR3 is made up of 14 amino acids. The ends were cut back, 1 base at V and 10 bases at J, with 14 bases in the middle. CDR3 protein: CASSEGVRDTPQHF. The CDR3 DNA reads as TGTGCCAGCAGTGAAGGTGTGAGGGACACACCCCAGCATTTT.

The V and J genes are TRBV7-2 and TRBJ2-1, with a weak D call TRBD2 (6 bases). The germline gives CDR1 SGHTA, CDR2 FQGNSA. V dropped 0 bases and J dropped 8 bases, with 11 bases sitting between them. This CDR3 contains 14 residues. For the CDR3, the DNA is TGTGCCAGCAGCTTAGCGGGCGGGATCCATGAGCAGTTCTTC. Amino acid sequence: CASSLAGGIHEQFF.

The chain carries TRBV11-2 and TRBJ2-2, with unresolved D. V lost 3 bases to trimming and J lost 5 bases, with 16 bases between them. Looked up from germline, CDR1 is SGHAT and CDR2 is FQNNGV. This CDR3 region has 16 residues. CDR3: CASSFSGQTTTGELFF. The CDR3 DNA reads TGTGCCAGCAGCTTTTCAGGCCAGACAACTACCGGGGAGCTGTTTTTT.

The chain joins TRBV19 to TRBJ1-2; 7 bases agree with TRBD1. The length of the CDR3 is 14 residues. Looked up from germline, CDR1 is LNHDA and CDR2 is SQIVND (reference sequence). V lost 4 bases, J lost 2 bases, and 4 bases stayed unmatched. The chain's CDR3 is CASSTDRANYGYTF. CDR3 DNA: TGTGCCAGTAGTACCGACAGGGCCAACTATGGCTACACCTTC.

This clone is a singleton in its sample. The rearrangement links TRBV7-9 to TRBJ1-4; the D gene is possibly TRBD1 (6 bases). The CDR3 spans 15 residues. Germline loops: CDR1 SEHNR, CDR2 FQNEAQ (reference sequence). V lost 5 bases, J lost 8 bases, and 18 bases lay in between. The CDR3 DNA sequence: TGTGCCAGCAGCCGACGACAGGCCGGAGGAGAAAAACTGTTTTTT. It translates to CASSRRQAGGEKLFF.

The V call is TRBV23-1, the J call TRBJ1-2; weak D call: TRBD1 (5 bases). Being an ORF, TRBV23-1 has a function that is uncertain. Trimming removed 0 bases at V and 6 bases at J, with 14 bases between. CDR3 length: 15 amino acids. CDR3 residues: CASSQSYGGSDGYTF. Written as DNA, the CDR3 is TGCGCCAGCAGTCAATCTTACGGGGGGAGTGATGGCTACACCTTC.

The chain's CDR3 is CASSAWDYGYTF. Here the CDR3 DNA reads TGTGCCAGCAGCGCGTGGGACTATGGCTACACCTTC. The chain carries TRBV9 and TRBJ1-2; D remains unclear. CDR3 size: 12 residues. Germline V lookup: CDR1 SGDLS, CDR2 YYNGEE. The V and J ends lost 3 bases and 3 bases respectively, with 6 bases between them. Full variable domain (rest looked up from reference TRBV9 and TRBJ1-2): DSGVTQTPKHLITATGQRVTLRCSPRSGDLSVYWYQQSLDQGLQFLIQYYNGEERAKGNILERFSAQQFPDLHSELNLSSLELGDSALYFCASSAWDYGYTFGSGTRLTVV.

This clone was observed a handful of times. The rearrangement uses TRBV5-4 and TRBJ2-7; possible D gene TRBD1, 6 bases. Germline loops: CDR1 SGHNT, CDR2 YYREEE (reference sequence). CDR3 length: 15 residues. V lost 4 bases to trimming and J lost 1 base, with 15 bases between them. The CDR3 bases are TGTGCCAGCAGCCCACGGGGACATCGATCCTACGAGCAGTACTTC. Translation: CASSPRGHRSYEQYF.

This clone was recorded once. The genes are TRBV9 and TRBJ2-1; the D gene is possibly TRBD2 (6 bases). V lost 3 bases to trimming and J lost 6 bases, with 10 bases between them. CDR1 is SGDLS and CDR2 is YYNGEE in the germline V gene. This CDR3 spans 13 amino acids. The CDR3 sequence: CASSGLESNEQFF. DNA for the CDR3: TGTGCCAGCAGCGGACTAGAGAGCAATGAGCAGTTCTTC.

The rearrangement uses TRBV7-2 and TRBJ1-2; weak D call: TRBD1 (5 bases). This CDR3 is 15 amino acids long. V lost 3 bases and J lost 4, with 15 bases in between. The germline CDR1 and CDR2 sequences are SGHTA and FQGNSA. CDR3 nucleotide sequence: TGTGCCAGCAGCTTCCGGGGGTTTGAGGTCTATGGCTACACCTTC. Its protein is CASSFRGFEVYGYTF.

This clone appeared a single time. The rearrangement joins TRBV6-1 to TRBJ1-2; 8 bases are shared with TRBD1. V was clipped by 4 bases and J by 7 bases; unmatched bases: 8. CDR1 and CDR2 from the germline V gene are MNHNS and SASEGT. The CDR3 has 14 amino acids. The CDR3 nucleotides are TGTGCCAGCAGTGGGGGAGACAGGGGTGGTGGCTACACCTTC. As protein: CASSGGDRGGGYTF.

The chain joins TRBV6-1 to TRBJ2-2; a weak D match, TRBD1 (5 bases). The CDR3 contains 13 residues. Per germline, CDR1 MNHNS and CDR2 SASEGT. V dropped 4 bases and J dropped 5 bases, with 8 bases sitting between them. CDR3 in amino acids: CASSGKGTGELFF. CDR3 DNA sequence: TGTGCCAGCAGTGGCAAGGGGACCGGGGAGCTGTTTTTT.

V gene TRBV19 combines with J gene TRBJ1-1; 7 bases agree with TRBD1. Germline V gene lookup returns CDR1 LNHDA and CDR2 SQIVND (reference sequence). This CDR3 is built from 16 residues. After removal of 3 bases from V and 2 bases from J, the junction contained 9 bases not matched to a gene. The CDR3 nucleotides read TGTGCCAGTAGTATCCTAGGGGGCAGTGGTAACACTGAAGCTTTCTTT. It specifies CASSILGGSGNTEAFF.

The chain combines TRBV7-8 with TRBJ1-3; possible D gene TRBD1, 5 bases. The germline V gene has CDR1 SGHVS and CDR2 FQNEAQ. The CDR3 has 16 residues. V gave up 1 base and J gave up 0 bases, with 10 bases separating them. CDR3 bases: TGTGCCAGCAGCTTAGGGACATTACTCTCTGGAAACACCATATATTTT. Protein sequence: CASSLGTLLSGNTIYF.

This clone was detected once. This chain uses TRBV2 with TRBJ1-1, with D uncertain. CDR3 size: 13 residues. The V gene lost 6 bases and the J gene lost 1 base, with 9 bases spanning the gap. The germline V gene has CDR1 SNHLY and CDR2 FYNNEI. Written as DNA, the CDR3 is TGTGCCAGCAGCGTGGTAGGGAACACTGAAGCTTTCTTT. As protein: CASSVVGNTEAFF.

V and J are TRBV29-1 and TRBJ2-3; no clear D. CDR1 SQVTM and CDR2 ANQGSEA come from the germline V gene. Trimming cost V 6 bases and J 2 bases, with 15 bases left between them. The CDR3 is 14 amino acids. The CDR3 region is CSVADGPLTDTQYF. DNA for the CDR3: TGCAGCGTAGCAGACGGGCCCCTCACAGATACGCAGTATTTT.